Presented here are 9 T cell receptor beta chains from one specimen sequenced in a study of blood T cell repertoires in COVID-19. Measured with immunoSEQ multiplex PCR; TCRdb has only the in-frame clones, and not every one. The sample yields roughly 240,000 clones, roughly 80% seen once. Sequencing used PBMCs or T cells enriched from blood (not recorded which). These receptors were obtained from a woman aged 40 to 50 who had been exposed to COVID-19.

The rearrangement joins TRBV20-1 to TRBJ2-5; TRBD2 aligns across 11 bases. The CDR3 runs 16 residues. In germline, CDR1 is DFQATT, CDR2 SNEGSKA (reference sequence). V was pared by 3 bases and J by 2 bases, with 8 bases of the junction left unmatched. In DNA, the CDR3 is TGCAGTGCTAGTGGGGCTAGCGGGGGGAGACAAGAGACCCAGTACTTC. Encoded protein: CSASGASGGRQETQYF.

The J gene is TRBJ1-6, the V gene TRBV6-4; tentatively, D is TRBD1 (5 bases). The length of the CDR3 is 14 residues. Germline V gene lookup returns CDR1 MRHNA and CDR2 SNTAGT. Trimming cost V 3 bases and J 10 bases, with 13 bases left between them. This chain's CDR3 is CASSEGQERSPLHF. Here the CDR3 DNA reads TGTGCCAGCAGTGAGGGGCAGGAGAGGTCACCCCTCCACTTT.

V gene TRBV12-3 or TRBV12-4 combines with J gene TRBJ2-7; a weak D match, TRBD1 (6 bases). This CDR3 comprises 13 residues. V was cut by 6 bases and J by 2 bases, with 11 bases left in between. As DNA, the CDR3 is TGTGCCAGCAGCCGACAGGCCACCTACGAGCAGTACTTC. Amino acids: CASSRQATYEQYF.

This chain links TRBV2 with TRBJ2-2; D might be TRBD2 (6 bases). CDR3 length: 14 amino acids. V was pared by 7 bases and J by 5 bases, with 14 bases between. CDR1 is SNHLY, CDR2 FYNNEI, per germline. CDR3 loop: CASTQRGMTGELFF. DNA of the CDR3: TGTGCCAGCACTCAACGGGGGATGACCGGGGAGCTGTTTTTT.

The chain combines TRBV10-3 with TRBJ1-2, with a possible D match to TRBD1 (5 bases). CDR1 ENHRY and CDR2 SYGVKD come from the germline V gene. V lost 6 bases and J 6 bases, leaving 17 bases between the germline ends. The CDR3 covers 14 residues. As DNA, the CDR3 is TGTGCCATCAGCGGAGGAGGGGCTGCGGATGGCTACACCTTC. Amino acid sequence: CAISGGGAADGYTF.

Here the CDR3 DNA reads TGTGCCAGCAGCCCTCGACAGGGGCACCAAGAGACCCAGTACTTC. This sequence encodes CASSPRQGHQETQYF. The chain uses TRBV7-8 and TRBJ2-5, with TRBD1 matching over 8 bases. V was pared by 5 bases and J by 0 bases, with 5 bases of the junction left unmatched. Germline assignment: CDR1 SGHVS and CDR2 FQNEAQ. The CDR3 sequence is 15 residues long.

This chain connects TRBV15 to TRBJ1-5, with 10 bases aligning to TRBD1. The CDR3 spans 19 residues. The junction had 12 bases not matched to a gene; V was cut back by 2 bases and J by 2 bases. CDR1 and CDR2 (germline): LNHNV, YYDKDF (reference sequence). CDR3 protein: CATSRLGQGQWLGNQPQHF. CDR3 bases: TGTGCCACCAGCAGACTGGGACAGGGGCAGTGGTTGGGCAATCAGCCCCAGCATTTT.

The DNA of the CDR3 is TGTGCCAGCAGCCTACTAGCGGGGGACTACTATAGCAATGAGCAGTTCTTC. Translating gives CASSLLAGDYYSNEQFF. The gene calls are TRBV9 and TRBJ2-1; the match to TRBD2 covers 11 bases. CDR3 length: 17 amino acids. Per germline, CDR1 SGDLS and CDR2 YYNGEE. V shed 4 bases, J shed 6 bases, and the junction held 12 bases outside the gene matches.

The rearrangement uses TRBV11-2 and TRBJ2-1; D remains ambiguous. Germline assignment: CDR1 SGHAT and CDR2 FQNNGV. The V end lost 5 bases, the J end lost 2 bases, and 22 bases lay between the germline ends. The length of the CDR3 is 18 residues. CDR3 sequence (DNA): TGTGCCAGCAGCCCCGCGATTGGTTACGCCCTGGCCTACAATGAGCAGTTCTTC. The encoded protein is CASSPAIGYALAYNEQFF.